The 27 T cell receptor beta chains reported below all come from one sample, sequenced in a study of T cells after yellow fever vaccination. MiXCR, applied by TCRdb to the 5' RACE reads, yields one record per CDR3 protein. The sample includes 350,000 or so distinct CDR3 sequences, around 8.1% of them seen just once. Sample: PBMCs, taken around 45 days after the first yellow fever vaccination. The receptors stem from a young man who received the YFV17D yellow fever vaccine.

This clonotype showed up just a few times. V and J are TRBV27 and TRBJ1-1; D may be TRBD1 (5 bases). The CDR3 has 14 amino acids. Trimming pared 10 bases from V and 7 bases from J, leaving 22 bases between. Germline CDR1 MNHEY, CDR2 SMNVEV (reference sequence). CDR3 DNA sequence: TGTGCCACCTCCGGGCATAAGGGGTTCAATGAAGCTTTCTTT. It encodes CATSGHKGFNEAFF.

This clonotype turned up a few times. The chain combines TRBV19 with TRBJ1-1; D not resolved. The CDR3 spans 12 residues. Germline assignment: CDR1 LNHDA and CDR2 SQIVND (reference sequence). V lost 6 bases to trimming and J lost 1 base, with 6 bases between them. CDR3 region: CASRGGNTEAFF. CDR3 coding DNA: TGTGCCAGTAGGGGAGGGAACACTGAAGCTTTCTTT.

The V gene is TRBV5-1, the J gene TRBJ2-1; D might be TRBD1 or TRBD2, each matching 7 bases. The V gene's germline CDR1 is SGHRS and CDR2 YFSETQ. This CDR3 has 17 amino acids. The germline V and J ends were trimmed by 4 bases and 0 bases, with 17 bases remaining between them. This chain's CDR3 is CASSPTSRGASYNEQFF. The CDR3 DNA reads TGCGCCAGCAGCCCGACTAGCAGGGGGGCCTCCTACAATGAGCAGTTCTTC.

The chain carries TRBV18 and TRBJ1-1, with no clear D. Germline loops: CDR1 KGHSH, CDR2 LQKENI. Trimming took 3 bases from V and 4 from J, leaving 18 bases between them. The CDR3 has 16 residues. The CDR3 DNA is TGTGCCAGCTCACCGATCATCGAGGTCCCGGGCACTGAAGCTTTCTTT. It is translated as CASSPIIEVPGTEAFF.

The sample holds many counts of this clonotype. The chain combines TRBV1 with TRBJ2-5; no check of the table's D call, TRBD2, against the DNA was made. TRBV1 is shown as a pseudogene. CDR3 length: 16 amino acids. CDR3 sequence reads: CTSSHAPREEWWTQYF. DNA of the CDR3: TGCACCAGCAGCCATGCTCCAAGGGAGGAATGGTGGACCCAGTACTTC.

The rearrangement joins TRBV7-9 to TRBJ1-1, with TRBD1 matching 10 bases. The CDR3 has 15 residues. CDR1 SEHNR and CDR2 FQNEAQ come from the germline V gene (reference sequence). With 6 bases clipped from V and 0 bases from J, the junction kept 4 bases outside the gene matches. CDR3 region: CASRTGGALNTEAFF. The CDR3 bases are TGTGCCAGCAGGACAGGGGGCGCCCTGAACACTGAAGCTTTCTTT.

This rearrangement joins TRBV29-1 to TRBJ2-4; 8 positions match TRBD2. Per the germline V gene, CDR1 is SQVTM and CDR2 is ANQGSEA. The CDR3 consists of 15 residues. Trimming removed 1 base from V and 1 base from J; junction bases left unmatched: 3. The CDR3 is CSVEAGGRAKNIQYF. The CDR3 DNA follows: TGCAGCGTTGAAGCGGGGGGGCGGGCCAAAAACATTCAGTACTTC.

A few counts support this clonotype. The chain recombines TRBV10-3 with TRBJ2-3, with D perhaps matching TRBD1 (5 bases). From germline, CDR1 is ENHRY and CDR2 SYGVKD. CDR3 length: 13 amino acids. The V end lost 8 bases, the J end lost 8 bases, and 17 bases lay between the germline ends. The CDR3 DNA reads as TGTGCCATCGGTTCCAGGGATTTTGGTACGCAGTATTTT. As protein: CAIGSRDFGTQYF.

Ten or more counts support this clonotype. This chain connects TRBV7-8 to TRBJ2-5; the D gene is possibly TRBD2 (6 bases). V was shortened by 5 bases and J by 5 bases, with 9 bases between the two germline ends. This CDR3 has 12 residues. CDR1 and CDR2 from the germline V gene are SGHVS and FQNEAQ. In DNA form, the CDR3 reads TGTGCCAGCAGCGGGACTTTGGAGACCCAGTACTTC. Residues: CASSGTLETQYF.

The genes are TRBV6-2 or TRBV6-3 and TRBJ2-2; D unclear. In germline, CDR1 is MNHEY, CDR2 SVGEGT. The CDR3 spans 11 residues. Deletions cut 8 bases from V and 0 bases from J, with 1 base between. The CDR3 protein is CASPNTGELFF. CDR3 DNA: TGTGCCAGCCCGAACACCGGGGAGCTGTTTTTT.

Comments on this clonotype: An end of the junction does not agree with germline; a read error may underlie this. The chain has TRBV5-1 and TRBJ2-1; D is undetermined. This CDR3 has 13 amino acids. Looked up from germline, CDR1 is SGHRS and CDR2 is YFSETQ. Here the CDR3 reads CASSFGPDNGQFF. The DNA for the CDR3 is TGCGCCAGCAGTTTTGGGCCCGACAATGGGCAGTTCTTC. The full variable domain, with the rest looked up from reference TRBV5-1 and TRBJ2-1, is KAGVTQTPRYLIKTRGQQVTLSCSPISGHRSVSWYQQTPGQGLQFLFEYFSETQRNKGNFPGRFSGRQFSNSRSEMNVSTLELGDSALYLCASSFGPDNGQFFGPGTRLTVL.

There are many counts of this clonotype. The chain couples TRBV5-5 to TRBJ2-3; TRBD2 agrees at 7 bases. CDR1 is SGHKS and CDR2 is YYEKEE in the germline V gene (reference sequence). V lost 4 bases, J lost 0 bases, and 8 bases stayed unmatched. This CDR3 is 16 amino acids long. The CDR3 region is CASSTGASGSTDTQYF. The CDR3 DNA reads as TGTGCCAGCAGCACCGGAGCTAGCGGAAGCACAGATACGCAGTATTTT.

In its sample, this clonotype was seen a few times. This chain links TRBV20-1 with TRBJ1-5; D is unresolved. Germline values: CDR1 DFQATT, CDR2 SNEGSKA (reference sequence). The V end was cut by 4 bases, the J end by 4 bases, with 14 bases between. The CDR3 has 14 amino acids. The CDR3 nucleotides read TGCAGTGCTAACCCGGGCCACCCAAATCAGCCCCAGCATTTT. This codes for CSANPGHPNQPQHF.

The V gene is TRBV4-1, the J gene TRBJ2-3; maybe TRBD2 (5 bases). V lost 0 bases and J 4 bases, leaving 11 bases between the germline ends. The CDR3 runs 15 residues. In germline, CDR1 is MGHRA, CDR2 YSYEKL. The CDR3 here is CASSQEGSRSDTQYF. The CDR3 DNA reads as TGCGCCAGCAGCCAAGAGGGGAGCCGGTCAGATACGCAGTATTTT.

This clonotype has only a few counts. The chain couples TRBV12-3 or TRBV12-4 to TRBJ2-7, with a tentative D call TRBD2 (6 bases). There are 15 residues in the CDR3. Trimming cost V 3 bases and J 4 bases, with 16 bases left between them. CDR3 DNA: TGTGCCAGCAGTTTTTTGGGCGGGGTGAGGTACGAGCAGTACTTC. Amino acid sequence: CASSFLGGVRYEQYF.

This clonotype was picked up a small number of times. The gene calls are TRBV5-1 and TRBJ2-1; D gene uncertain. Trimming took off 3 bases at V and 6 bases at J, with 7 bases between the two ends. CDR1 is SGHRS and CDR2 is YFSETQ in the germline V gene. The length of the CDR3 is 12 residues. The CDR3 bases are TGCGCCAGCAGCTGGACGACCAATGAGCAGTTCTTC. Translated, it gives CASSWTTNEQFF.

This clonotype was detected only a few times. J is TRBJ2-2 and V is TRBV12-3 or TRBV12-4; D not resolved. This CDR3 has 10 amino acids. V was shortened by 8 bases and J by 6 bases, with 4 bases between the two germline ends. This chain's CDR3 is CASGSGELFF. CDR3 DNA sequence: TGTGCCAGCGGGTCCGGGGAGCTGTTTTTT.

This clonotype was seen a few times. The gene calls are TRBV19 and TRBJ1-5; D remains ambiguous. The CDR3 is 16 residues long. The V gene lost 8 bases and the J gene lost 4 bases, with 21 bases spanning the gap. CDR1 is LNHDA, CDR2 SQIVND, per germline (reference sequence). The CDR3 protein is CASLKRSDGSNQPQHF. CDR3 nucleotide sequence: TGTGCCAGTTTAAAAAGGTCGGACGGATCAAATCAGCCCCAGCATTTT.

This clonotype was counted only a few times. The V and J genes are TRBV18 and TRBJ2-7; TRBD1 is a possible D gene (6 bases). CDR1 and CDR2 (germline): KGHSH, LQKENI. V lost 4 bases and J lost 1, with 14 bases in between. There are 15 residues in the CDR3. The chain's CDR3 is CASSRDRSSSYEQYV. CDR3 coding DNA: TGTGCCAGCTCACGCGACAGGTCGTCTTCCTACGAGCAGTACGTC.

This chain connects TRBV4-3 to TRBJ2-7; D is undetermined. The CDR3 loop spans 16 amino acids. With 4 bases removed from V and 1 base from J, the gap between germline ends came to 17 bases. CDR1 and CDR2 from the germline V gene are LGHNA and YSLEER. CDR3 bases: TGCGCCAGCAGCCTAAAGAAATACCGTCATTCCTACGAGCAGTACGTC. Translating it yields CASSLKKYRHSYEQYV.

The V call is TRBV12-3 or TRBV12-4, the J call TRBJ2-1, with 9 bases identical to TRBD2. CDR3 length equals 16 residues. The ends lost 5 bases at V and 0 bases at J; junction bases unmatched: 5. As DNA, the CDR3 is TGTGCCAGCAGTCAGCTAGCGGGGAACTCCTACAATGAGCAGTTCTTC. Its protein is CASSQLAGNSYNEQFF.

This clonotype was picked up a small number of times. The V and J genes are TRBV9 and TRBJ1-6, with D possibly matching TRBD1 (5 bases). V was trimmed by 3 bases and J by 3 bases, leaving 19 bases between them. Germline lookup yields CDR1 SGDLS and CDR2 YYNGEE. CDR3 length equals 18 residues. The CDR3 sequence: CASSASVGGPDYNSPLHF. For the CDR3, the DNA is TGTGCCAGCAGCGCCTCCGTGGGGGGACCAGACTATAATTCACCCCTCCACTTT.

This clonotype occurred a few times. The genes are TRBV7-2 and TRBJ2-3; 7 nucleotides agree with TRBD2. Germline values: CDR1 SGHTA, CDR2 FQGNSA. V lost 3 bases, J lost 6 bases, and 6 bases stayed unmatched. The CDR3 runs to 14 residues. Written as DNA, the CDR3 is TGTGCCAGCAGCTTTGGGAGGACTAGGGATACGCAGTATTTT. It codes for CASSFGRTRDTQYF.

This clonotype was observed at least ten times. The chain employs TRBV5-1 and TRBJ2-7, with 7 bases fitting TRBD1. This CDR3 comprises 15 residues. Germline lookup yields CDR1 SGHRS and CDR2 YFSETQ. Germline trimming cut 0 bases from V and 6 bases from J; bases unmatched to any gene: 9. CDR3 in amino acids: CASSLALRQGTEQYF. The CDR3 nucleotides read TGCGCCAGCAGCTTGGCCTTAAGACAGGGTACCGAGCAGTACTTC. Looking up the rest from reference TRBV5-1 and TRBJ2-7 gives the full variable domain: KAGVTQTPRYLIKTRGQQVTLSCSPISGHRSVSWYQQTPGQGLQFLFEYFSETQRNKGNFPGRFSGRQFSNSRSEMNVSTLELGDSALYLCASSLALRQGTEQYFGPGTRLTVT.

This chain's CDR3 is CAITPGQSPYGYTF. In DNA form, the CDR3 reads TGTGCCATCACCCCGGGACAGTCTCCCTATGGCTACACCTTC. The rearrangement uses TRBV10-3 and TRBJ1-2; 7 bases fit TRBD1. There are 14 residues in the CDR3. CDR1 ENHRY and CDR2 SYGVKD come from the germline V gene. V shed 7 bases, J shed 4 bases, and the junction held 9 bases outside the gene matches.

This clonotype came up many times. The chain carries TRBV5-1 and TRBJ2-3; 7 nucleotides line up with TRBD2. Per germline, CDR1 SGHRS and CDR2 YFSETQ. This CDR3 has 13 amino acids. The V and J ends lost 0 bases and 8 bases, in that order; junction bases with no gene match: 3. The CDR3 region has the DNA TGCGCCAGCAGCTTGGGGGGGACTATTACGCAGTATTTT. Translating it yields CASSLGGTITQYF.

This sequence joins TRBV7-2 and TRBJ2-3; D is undetermined. This CDR3 comprises 14 residues. Per germline, CDR1 SGHTA and CDR2 FQGNSA. Trimming removed 5 bases at V and 0 bases at J, with 9 bases between. CDR3 nucleotide sequence: TGTGCCAGCAGCACATACTTAAGCACAGATACGCAGTATTTT. Its translation: CASSTYLSTDTQYF.